These T cell receptor beta chains were read from a single sample in a study of OX40 agonist ivuxolimab in advanced cancers. Method: immunoSEQ multiplex PCR; TCRdb's copy keeps in-frame clones and lacks some. The table shows over 40,000 clones, with 70% to 90% occurring only once. Here the sequenced sample was CD4+ or CD8+ T cells sorted from blood, taken in a trial of the OX40 agonist ivuxolimab. The origin of the receptors is an adult with an advanced solid tumor such as melanoma, head and neck, liver or kidney cancer. The CDR3 runs from the conserved cysteine through the conserved F or W. Fields, in order: J gene, D gene, V gene, clone size, CDR3 protein, CDR3 DNA. The D gene is left open where the match is weak. Size values are once, few and many counts, or a class for expanded clones, and some rows have none.

>TRBJ1-2|.|TRBV7-8|.
CASSPRRVRGDGYTF
TGTGCCAGCAGCCCCCGACGGGTCCGAGGTGATGGCTACACCTTC
>TRBJ1-5|.|TRBV10-3|.
CAISESGLNSNQPQHF
TGTGCCATCAGTGAGTCGGGGTTGAATAGCAATCAGCCCCAGCATTTT
>TRBJ2-1|TRBD2|TRBV28|.
CASSLRTSDEQFF
TGTGCCAGCAGTTTACGTACTAGCGATGAGCAGTTCTTC
>TRBJ1-1|.|TRBV20-1|once
CSPKRGTEAFF
TGCAGTCCCAAAAGGGGAACTGAAGCTTTCTTT
>TRBJ2-1|TRBD2|TRBV11-2|.
CASSLSWAGTNSNEQFF
TGTGCCAGCAGCTTAAGTTGGGCCGGGACTAACTCCAATGAGCAGTTCTTC
>TRBJ1-1|.|TRBV27|.
CASSNRATEAFF
TGTGCCAGCAGTAACCGAGCAACCGAAGCTTTCTTT
>TRBJ2-2|TRBD2|TRBV30|once
CAWSNIAGGDTGELFF
TGTGCCTGGAGCAATATAGCGGGGGGAGACACCGGGGAGCTGTTTTTT
>TRBJ2-1|TRBD1|TRBV4-3|.
CASSQEGQPYNEQFF
TGCGCCAGCAGCCAAGAGGGACAGCCTTACAATGAGCAGTTCTTC
>TRBJ2-1|TRBD1|TRBV7-8|.
CASSFRWDRVNEQFF
TGTGCCAGCAGCTTCCGTTGGGACAGGGTCAATGAGCAGTTCTTC
>TRBJ1-6|TRBD1|TRBV9|.
CASSVEGVGTGNSPLHF
TGTGCCAGCAGCGTAGAGGGGGTCGGGACAGGGAATTCACCCCTCCACTTT
>TRBJ2-1|.|TRBV7-2|.
CASSLSRGEQFF
TGTGCCAGCAGCTTATCCCGGGGAGAGCAGTTCTTC
>TRBJ1-1|.|TRBV6-5|.
CASSYQGPGTEAFF
TGTGCCAGCAGTTATCAGGGGCCAGGGACTGAAGCTTTCTTT
>TRBJ1-3|TRBD1|TRBV4-1|.
CASSLSGQAAGGNTIYF
TGCGCCAGCAGCCTCTCGGGACAGGCCGCAGGAGGAAACACCATATATTTT
>TRBJ2-7|.|TRBV7-8|.
CASSLVGGPRDEQYF
TGTGCCAGCAGCTTAGTGGGGGGACCGCGGGACGAGCAGTACTTC
>TRBJ2-3|TRBD2|TRBV27|.
CASSWQTSGGADTQYF
TGTGCCAGCAGTTGGCAGACTAGCGGGGGGGCAGATACGCAGTATTTT
>TRBJ2-2|.|TRBV2|few
CASVAGMGTGELFF
TGTGCCAGCGTCGCGGGGATGGGGACCGGGGAGCTGTTTTTT
>TRBJ1-1|.|TRBV27|.
CASSLGQKSTEAFF
TGTGCCAGCAGTTTAGGGCAAAAGAGTACTGAAGCTTTCTTT
>TRBJ2-7|.|TRBV19|.
CASSIDSQGSGQYF
TGTGCCAGTAGTATAGACTCGCAGGGGAGCGGGCAGTACTTC